The rows below give T cell receptor beta chains drawn from one sample of a study of blood T cells in healthy people across ages. TCRdb re-called the 5' RACE reads with MiXCR, one entry per CDR3 protein. The sample records 500,000 to 700,000 distinct CDR3 sequences, about 30% being singletons. Sequenced material: blood. The receptors derive from a woman of 80 years or more in good health. Both conserved end residues are part of each CDR3. A D gene is named only where the DNA matches it firmly. Clone size, where shown, is once, few, many, or a class for clones that have expanded.

TRBD2 TRBJ2-3 TRBV7-3 - TGTGCCAGCAGCGGGGCCGGGGGGGGTACGCAGTATTTT CASSGAGGGTQYF
- TRBJ1-3 TRBV10-3 - TGTGCCATCACTCCGGGACAAGGGCGGGGAAACACCATATATTTT CAITPGQGRGNTIYF
TRBD2 TRBJ2-3 TRBV20-1 - TGCAGTGCTCCTCCGGGACTAGCGGGGGGGCAGAAAGCGCAGTATTTT CSAPPGLAGGQKAQYF
- TRBJ2-3 TRBV6-1 - TGTGCCAGCACCCGAGTGGGCACAGATACGCAGTATTTT CASTRVGTDTQYF
TRBD1 TRBJ2-3 TRBV11-2 many TGTGCCAGCAGTATGGACAGGGTAATTTATACGCAGTATTTT CASSMDRVIYTQYF
- TRBJ2-7 TRBV5-1 - TGCGCCAGCAGCTTGTCCGGAAATAAGCAGTACTTC CASSLSGNKQYF
- TRBJ1-2 TRBV20-1 few TGCAGTGCTAGAGGCTCCCGCGACGGAGGCTACACCTTC CSARGSRDGGYTF
- TRBJ2-7 TRBV20-1 many TGCAGTGCTAGAGACCAAACAGGTTTCTCCTACGAGCAGTACTTC CSARDQTGFSYEQYF
- TRBJ1-2 TRBV7-2 many TGTGCCAGCAGCTTAGCACAGAACTATGGCTACACCTTC CASSLAQNYGYTF
- TRBJ1-6 TRBV6-2/TRBV6-3 - TGTGCCAGCAGTTACTCCCCATCACGGGGGTGGGATTCACCCCTCCACTTT CASSYSPSRGWDSPLHF
- TRBJ1-5 TRBV28 - TGTGCCAGCAGTTCCCCCGCCACGTGGGGGAGCAATCAGCCCCAGCATTTT CASSSPATWGSNQPQHF
TRBD2 TRBJ2-1 TRBV5-1 - TGCGCCAGCAGCAGAGGACTAGCGGGAGGTGGTGAGCAGTTCTTC CASSRGLAGGGEQFF
- TRBJ2-1 TRBV9 many TGTGCCAGCAGCGTAGGGGACGGGGGGCCATACAATGAGCAGTTCTTC CASSVGDGGPYNEQFF
- TRBJ2-5 TRBV20-1 many TGCAGTGGGCTGGGGGACGGAGAGACCCAGTACTTC CSGLGDGETQYF
TRBD1 TRBJ1-1 TRBV28 - TGTGCCAGCATATGGGGCACGGCGAGGGGGCGGAACACTGAAGCTTTCTTT CASIWGTARGRNTEAFF
- TRBJ2-7 TRBV5-1 many TGCGCCAGCACCCCATCTAACAGGGTAAGCGAGCAGTACTTC CASTPSNRVSEQYF
- TRBJ1-1 TRBV10-3 - TGTGCCAACAGTGAGGGAAGGGACACTGAAGCTTTCTTT CANSEGRDTEAFF
TRBD2 TRBJ2-3 TRBV20-1 many TGCAGTGCTAGAGAGCCTAGCGGGGGATCAGATACGCAGTATTTT CSAREPSGGSDTQYF
TRBD2 TRBJ2-3 TRBV30 few TGTGCCTGGAGTGTACTAGCGGGAGATACCCTGAGGGATACGCAGTATTTT CAWSVLAGDTLRDTQYF
- TRBJ2-3 TRBV6-1 many TGTGCCAGCAGTGCCCCTTATACGCAGTATTTT CASSAPYTQYF
- TRBJ1-2 TRBV7-3 many TGTGCCAGCAGCCCTAGGGGCGGACTTAACTATGGCTACACCTTC CASSPRGGLNYGYTF
- TRBJ2-3 TRBV20-1 once TGCAGTTTCCGGGCAGATACGCAGTATTTT CSFRADTQYF
- TRBJ1-2 TRBV29-1 - TGCAGCGTTGAACGCCCGGCATACTATGGCTACACCTTC CSVERPAYYGYTF
TRBD2 TRBJ2-7 TRBV4-2 many TGTGCCAGCAGCCACCGGACTAGCGGGGGGATCAGCTCCTACGAGCAGTACTTC CASSHRTSGGISSYEQYF
- TRBJ1-1 TRBV7-9 once TGTGCCAGCGGCTTAGCGCTAACAGGGCGGATGAACACCGAAGCTTTCTTT CASGLALTGRMNTEAFF
- TRBJ1-1 TRBV9 - TGTGCCAGCAGCGTGGGGGGGACTTCCGTCACTGAAGCTTTCTTT CASSVGGTSVTEAFF
- TRBJ1-2 TRBV13 many TGTGCCAGCAGCTTAGGAGGGGATGGCTACACCTTC CASSLGGDGYTF
TRBD1 TRBJ2-5 TRBV7-2 - TGTGCCAGCAGCCTACGACAGGGGGCAAAGTACTTC CASSLRQGAKYF